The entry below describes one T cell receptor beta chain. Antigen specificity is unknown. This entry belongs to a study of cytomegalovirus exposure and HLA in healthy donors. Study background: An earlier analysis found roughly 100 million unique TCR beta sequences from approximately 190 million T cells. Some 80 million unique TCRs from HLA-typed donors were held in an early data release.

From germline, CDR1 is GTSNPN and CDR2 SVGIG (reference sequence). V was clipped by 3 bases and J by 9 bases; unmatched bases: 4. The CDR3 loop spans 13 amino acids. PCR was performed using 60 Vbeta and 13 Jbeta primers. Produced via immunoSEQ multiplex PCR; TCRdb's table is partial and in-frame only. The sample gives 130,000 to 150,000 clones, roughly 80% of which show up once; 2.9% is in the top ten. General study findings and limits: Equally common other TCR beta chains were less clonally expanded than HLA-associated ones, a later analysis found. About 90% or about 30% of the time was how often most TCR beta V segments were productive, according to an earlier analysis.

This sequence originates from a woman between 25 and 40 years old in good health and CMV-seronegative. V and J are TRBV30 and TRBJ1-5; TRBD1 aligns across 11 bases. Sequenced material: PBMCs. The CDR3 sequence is CAWRDRGPGPQHF. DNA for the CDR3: TGTGCCTGGAGGGACAGGGGGCCGGGGCCCCAGCATTTT.